The 8 T cell receptor beta chains given below trace back to one sample, sequenced in a study of control samples from healthy donors and cancer patients. The table came from immunoSEQ multiplex PCR; TCRdb's copy has only in-frame clones and leaves some out. The table shows about 77,000 clones, with 92% occurring only once. Source material: blood. The receptors were gathered from a woman aged 60-75 years in good health.

The CDR3: CASRNRVYTGELFF. For the CDR3, the DNA is TGTGCCAGCAGAAACAGGGTTTACACCGGGGAGCTGTTTTTT. This chain uses TRBV28 with TRBJ2-2, with TRBD1 as a possible D gene (6 bases). Germline V gene data show CDR1 as MDHEN and CDR2 as SYDVKM. The CDR3 is made up of 14 amino acids. V was pared by 6 bases and J by 3 bases, with 11 bases between.

The chain uses TRBV11-2 and TRBJ1-2, with D uncertain. V lost 5 bases and J lost 4, with 14 bases in between. From germline, CDR1 is SGHAT and CDR2 FQNNGV. The CDR3 is 14 amino acids. CDR3 loop: CASSHRVRPYGYTF. The CDR3 DNA follows: TGTGCCAGCAGCCATAGGGTCCGACCCTATGGCTACACCTTC.

The V call is TRBV6-2 or TRBV6-3, the J call TRBJ2-1, with 7 positions matching TRBD1. CDR3 size: 13 residues. Germline CDR1 reads MNHEY; CDR2 reads SVGEGT. V lost 2 bases to trimming and J lost 8 bases; unmatched junction nucleotides: 3. The CDR3 DNA follows: TGTGCCAGCAGTTACCGCGGACAGGATGAGCAGTTCTTC. It specifies CASSYRGQDEQFF.

A single count supports this clone. The chain is built from TRBV5-1 and TRBJ2-2; D uncertain. The CDR3 covers 16 residues. Trimming stripped 0 bases from V and 5 bases from J, with 14 bases between. Germline CDR1 is SGHRS and CDR2 is YFSETQ. The DNA of the CDR3 is TGCGCCAGCAGCTTGGTAACCCGTAGCTCAACCGGGGAGCTGTTTTTT. It yields the protein CASSLVTRSSTGELFF. Looking up the rest from reference TRBV5-1 and TRBJ2-2 gives the full variable domain: KAGVTQTPRYLIKTRGQQVTLSCSPISGHRSVSWYQQTPGQGLQFLFEYFSETQRNKGNFPGRFSGRQFSNSRSEMNVSTLELGDSALYLCASSLVTRSSTGELFFGEGSRLTVL.

This chain links TRBV5-3 with TRBJ1-5; a possible D gene is TRBD1 (5 bases). TRBV5-3 carries the ORF label, with uncertain function. V lost 7 bases to trimming and J lost 6 bases, with 8 bases between them. The CDR3 sequence is 11 residues long. Here the CDR3 DNA reads TGTGCCAGAGGGGGGGGTCAGCCCCAGCATTTT. This codes for CARGGGQPQHF.

The chain carries TRBV7-9 and TRBJ2-7; perhaps TRBD2 as D (6 bases). CDR1 and CDR2 (germline): SEHNR, FQNEAQ (reference sequence). The CDR3 loop spans 14 amino acids. Trimming took 5 bases from V and 3 from J, leaving 14 bases between them. The CDR3 DNA sequence: TGTGCCAGCAGCCCCAATGGGAGGAGCTACGAGCAGTACTTC. Its protein is CASSPNGRSYEQYF.

The chain recombines TRBV27 with TRBJ1-5; 7 bases agree with TRBD1. Losses at the gene ends were 8 bases for V and 4 bases for J; bases not matched to a gene: 8. The germline gives CDR1 MNHEY, CDR2 SMNVEV (reference sequence). The CDR3 totals 14 residues. DNA for the CDR3: TGTGCCAGCCTCAGGGGGGGCTGGAATCAGCCCCAGCATTTT. It is translated as CASLRGGWNQPQHF.

This sequence joins TRBV27 and TRBJ2-5; 10 bases map to TRBD2. Germline CDR1 and CDR2: MNHEY and SMNVEV (reference sequence). This CDR3 is 14 amino acids long. The J segment lost 5 bases and the V segment lost 6 bases, leaving 6 bases of the junction unmatched. The CDR3 loop is CASSLSLAGETQYF. The DNA for the CDR3 is TGTGCCAGCAGCCTTTCACTAGCGGGGGAGACCCAGTACTTC.